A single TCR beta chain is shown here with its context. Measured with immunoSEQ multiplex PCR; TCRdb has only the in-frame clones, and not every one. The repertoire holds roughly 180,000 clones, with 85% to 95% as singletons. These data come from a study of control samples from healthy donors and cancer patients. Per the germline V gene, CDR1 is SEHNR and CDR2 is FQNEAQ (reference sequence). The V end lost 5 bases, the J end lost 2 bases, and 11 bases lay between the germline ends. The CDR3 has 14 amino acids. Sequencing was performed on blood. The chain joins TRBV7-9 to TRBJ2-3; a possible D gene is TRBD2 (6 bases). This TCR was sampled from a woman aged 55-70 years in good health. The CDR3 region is CASSRMGLTDTQYF. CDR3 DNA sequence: TGTGCCAGCAGCCGGATGGGACTCACAGATACGCAGTATTTT. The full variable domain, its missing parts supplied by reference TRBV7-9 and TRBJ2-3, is DTGVSQNPRHKITKRGQNVTFRCDPISEHNRLYWYRQTLGQGPEFLTYFQNEAQLEKSRLLSDRFSAERPKGSFSTLEIQRTEQGDSAMYLCASSRMGLTDTQYFGPGTRLTVL.